The clone carrying this TCR beta chain was counted ten times or more. Germline loops: CDR1 DFQATT, CDR2 SNEGSKA (reference sequence). V lost 1 base and J 1 base, leaving 10 bases between the germline ends. This CDR3 comprises 14 residues. This sample was taken from a study of CD8 T cells in ankylosing spondylitis. TCRdb reprocessed the 5' RACE reads with MiXCR, giving one entry per CDR3 protein. In the table there are 36,000 or so distinct CDR3 sequences, over 10% of which are singletons. Sequencing was performed on synovial fluid, either unsorted or a sorted T cell fraction (not recorded which). This sequence originates from a male donor with ankylosing spondylitis. The chain joins TRBV20-1 to TRBJ2-5; perhaps TRBD2 as D (6 bases). The CDR3, as DNA: TGCAGTGCTAGAGGAACTAGCTTCCAAGAGACCCAGTACTTC. It yields the protein CSARGTSFQETQYF.